This T cell receptor (beta chain) appears in the sequencing data of a study of blood T cell repertoires in COVID-19. CDR1 and CDR2 (germline): SNHLY, FYNNEI. The CDR3 totals 17 residues. V lost 4 bases and J lost 0, with 13 bases in between. The assay was immunoSEQ multiplex PCR, and TCRdb's table has in-frame clones only and misses some. The table includes around 130,000 clones, roughly 86% detected once. The sequenced sample consisted of peripheral blood. The receptor's source is a human donor in a cohort sampled during active COVID-19. The chain links TRBV2 to TRBJ2-6, with a weak D call TRBD2 (5 bases). CDR3 in amino acids: CASSGEGGGSGANVLTF. The DNA for the CDR3 is TGTGCCAGCAGTGGGGAAGGAGGAGGCTCTGGGGCCAACGTCCTGACTTTC.